Below, 23 T cell receptor beta chains from the same sample are listed, as sequenced in a study of shared clonotypes between healthy human individuals. The repertoire was sequenced with immunoSEQ multiplex PCR; TCRdb's copy has only in-frame clones and lacks some. The table lists some 1 million clones, 65% to 80% of them singletons. Input material: memory CD4+ T cells sorted from blood. Subset in this sample: CD45RA-negative fraction. The receptors were sampled from a man younger than 30 in good health.

The rearrangement joins TRBV4-1 to TRBJ2-7, with 8 bases that match TRBD1. CDR3 length: 15 amino acids. Germline values: CDR1 MGHRA, CDR2 YSYEKL. Trimming at V came to 0 bases and at J to 6 bases, leaving 7 bases not matched to a gene. The CDR3 protein is CASSQEETGVREQYF. For the CDR3, the DNA is TGCGCCAGCAGCCAAGAGGAGACAGGGGTCCGCGAGCAGTACTTC.

The V and J genes are TRBV7-2 and TRBJ2-1; D may match TRBD1 or TRBD2 (5 bases each). Germline CDR1 is SGHTA and CDR2 is FQGNSA. The CDR3 runs 12 residues. Trimming removed 4 bases at V and 10 bases at J, with 11 bases between. The DNA for the CDR3 is TGTGCCAGCAGCTCATACGGGGCGGAGCAGTTCTTC. Protein sequence: CASSSYGAEQFF.

In this sample, this clone turned up many times. The chain joins TRBV11-2 to TRBJ2-3; D gene ambiguous. Trimming removed 5 bases at V and 7 bases at J, with 7 bases between. The CDR3 is 11 amino acids. Germline loops: CDR1 SGHAT, CDR2 FQNNGV. This chain's CDR3 is CASSPGYTQYF. The CDR3 DNA reads as TGTGCCAGCAGCCCCGGGTATACGCAGTATTTT.

CDR3 protein: CASSLISYEQYF. CDR3 nucleotides: TGTGCCAGCAGCTTGATAAGCTACGAGCAGTACTTC. The rearrangement joins TRBV5-6 to TRBJ2-7; D unresolved. CDR1 SGHDT and CDR2 YYEEEE come from the germline V gene. The V end was cut by 1 base, the J end by 3 bases, with 5 bases between. The CDR3 spans 12 residues.

The DNA for the CDR3 is TGCGCCAGCAGTCAAATTTGTAGTAATCAAGAGACCCAGTACTTC. As protein: CASSQICSNQETQYF. The chain has TRBV23-1 and TRBJ2-5; D not resolved. TRBV23-1 is given ORF status, its function remaining uncertain. V lost 2 bases and J lost 2, with 12 bases in between. The CDR3 contains 15 residues.

CDR3 amino acids: CSGKKGTSGSFTDTQYF. CDR3 coding DNA: TGCAGCGGCAAGAAAGGGACTAGCGGGAGCTTCACGGATACGCAGTATTTT. V gene TRBV29-1 combines with J gene TRBJ2-3, with 14 nucleotides matching TRBD2. After removal of 7 bases from V and 6 bases from J, the junction contained 15 bases not matched to a gene. CDR1 is SQVTM, CDR2 ANQGSEA, per germline. The CDR3 has 17 residues.

The chain links TRBV2 to TRBJ2-3; no reliable D call. The CDR3 runs to 14 residues. The ends were cut back, 6 bases at V and 0 bases at J, with 10 bases in the middle. CDR1 and CDR2 from the germline V gene are SNHLY and FYNNEI. CDR3 protein: CASRRSSSTDTQYF. CDR3 coding DNA: TGTGCCAGCAGGCGGAGTTCTAGCACAGATACGCAGTATTTT.

For the CDR3, the DNA is TGTGCCTGGAGTTCTGCTAGCGGGAGTCTGGGAGAGACCCAGTACTTC. This translates into CAWSSASGSLGETQYF. V usage is TRBV30 and J usage is TRBJ2-5, with 10 bases lining up with TRBD2. This CDR3 is built from 16 residues. Per the germline V gene, CDR1 is GTSNPN and CDR2 is SVGIG (reference sequence). The V gene end was trimmed by 2 bases and the J gene end by 4 bases; junction bases not matched to a gene: 10. The full variable domain, with the rest looked up from reference TRBV30 and TRBJ2-5, is SQTIHQWPATLVQPVGSPLSLECTVEGTSNPNLYWYRQAAGRGLQLLFYSVGIGQISSEVPQNLSASRPQDRQFILSSKKLLLSDSGFYLCAWSSASGSLGETQYFGPGTRLLVL.

The genes are TRBV30 and TRBJ2-2; 8 bases fit TRBD1. The CDR3 loop spans 16 amino acids. Germline assignment: CDR1 GTSNPN and CDR2 SVGIG (reference sequence). V shed 4 bases, J shed 6 bases, and the junction held 13 bases outside the gene matches. The CDR3 sequence: CAWTRTGISRAGELFF. Here the CDR3 DNA reads TGTGCCTGGACCAGGACAGGGATTAGCAGGGCCGGGGAGCTGTTTTTT.

The V call is TRBV5-6, the J call TRBJ2-7; D not resolved. This CDR3 spans 14 amino acids. From germline, CDR1 is SGHDT and CDR2 YYEEEE. Trimming left V 3 bases short and J 9 bases short, with 19 bases between. The CDR3 sequence: CASSSQPVLVGQYF. CDR3 DNA: TGTGCCAGCAGCTCCCAACCGGTGCTCGTTGGGCAGTACTTC.

The gene calls are TRBV5-4 and TRBJ2-1, with 7 bases lining up with TRBD1. This CDR3 comprises 15 residues. Germline V gives CDR1 SGHNT, CDR2 YYREEE (reference sequence). V shed 1 base and J 3 bases; nucleotides not matched to a gene: 4. Written as DNA, the CDR3 is TGTGCCAGCAGCTTGTCGGCAGGGGGCTACAATGAGCAGTTCTTC. This translates into CASSLSAGGYNEQFF. The whole variable domain, remainder taken from reference TRBV5-4 and TRBJ2-1, is ETGVTQSPTHLIKTRGQQVTLRCSSQSGHNTVSWYQQALGQGPQFIFQYYREEENGRGNFPPRFSGLQFPNYSSELNVNALELDDSALYLCASSLSAGGYNEQFFGPGTRLTVL.

The CDR3 reads CASSPGQGGPVEKLFF. The CDR3 DNA reads as TGCGCCAGCAGCCCCGGACAGGGAGGGCCTGTGGAAAAACTGTTTTTT. This chain uses TRBV5-1 with TRBJ1-4, with TRBD1 identical over 8 bases. CDR3 length equals 16 residues. After removal of 4 bases from V and 8 bases from J, the junction contained 13 bases not matched to a gene. CDR1 and CDR2 (germline): SGHRS, YFSETQ.

The chain couples TRBV28 to TRBJ1-6; D is possibly TRBD1 (5 bases). V dropped 8 bases and J dropped 0 bases, with 14 bases sitting between them. This CDR3 contains 16 residues. Germline V gives CDR1 MDHEN, CDR2 SYDVKM. The CDR3 bases are TGTGCCAGCTCGTATGGGGGGAGCTCCTATAATTCACCCCTCCACTTT. Translation: CASSYGGSSYNSPLHF.

This chain uses TRBV6-1 with TRBJ1-2; no reliable D call. The V gene's germline CDR1 is MNHNS and CDR2 SASEGT. With 3 bases removed from V and 3 bases from J, the gap between germline ends came to 5 bases. This CDR3 spans 12 amino acids. CDR3 in DNA: TGTGCCAGCAGTGACAGGTACTATGGCTACACCTTC. This codes for CASSDRYYGYTF.

This clone was recorded once. The chain carries TRBV12-5 and TRBJ2-2; D gene uncertain. Deletions cut 6 bases from V and 1 base from J, with 9 bases between. The length of the CDR3 is 14 residues. Germline CDR1 LGHNT, CDR2 FRNRAP. The CDR3 DNA reads TGTGCTAGTGGCTTCTTGGGGAACACCGGGGAGCTGTTTTTT. Protein: CASGFLGNTGELFF.

The chain's CDR3 is CASSESGQGGDTEAFF. As DNA, the CDR3 is TGCGCCAGCAGTGAGTCGGGACAGGGCGGGGACACTGAAGCTTTCTTT. This rearrangement joins TRBV10-1 to TRBJ1-1, with TRBD1 identical over 9 bases. Germline values: CDR1 WNHNN, CDR2 SYGVQD (reference sequence). The CDR3 loop spans 16 amino acids. V was clipped by 0 bases and J by 3 bases; unmatched bases: 5.

Only a few counts were recorded for this clone. The chain combines TRBV18 with TRBJ1-1, with D uncertain. The CDR3 runs to 14 residues. Trimming left V 1 base short and J 2 bases short, with 8 bases between. Germline-derived CDR1 and CDR2 are KGHSH and LQKENI. The CDR3 is CASSPHRGNTEAFF. In DNA form, the CDR3 reads TGTGCCAGCTCACCACACCGGGGAAACACTGAAGCTTTCTTT.

The chain employs TRBV10-1 and TRBJ2-7; D may be TRBD1 (6 bases). The length of the CDR3 is 17 residues. V was trimmed by 5 bases and J by 4 bases, leaving 24 bases between them. CDR1 is WNHNN and CDR2 is SYGVQD in the germline V gene (reference sequence). CDR3 loop: CASSWTDTDRFSYEQYF. The CDR3 nucleotides are TGCGCCAGCAGTTGGACCGACACCGACAGGTTTTCGTACGAGCAGTACTTC.

The genes are TRBV4-1 and TRBJ1-4; the match to TRBD1 covers 8 bases. This CDR3 has 14 amino acids. Germline CDR1 and CDR2: MGHRA and YSYEKL. V shed 5 bases, J shed 7 bases, and the junction held 6 bases outside the gene matches. The CDR3 nucleotides read TGCGCCAGCAGCGCGGACAGGGAGGGTGAAAAACTGTTTTTT. This encodes CASSADREGEKLFF.

The chain uses TRBV7-9 and TRBJ1-1; possible D gene TRBD1, 6 bases. Germline CDR1 and CDR2: SEHNR and FQNEAQ (reference sequence). The V end lost 4 bases, the J end lost 5 bases, and 14 bases lay between the germline ends. The CDR3 runs to 14 residues. CDR3: CASSSQGLRTEAFF. In DNA, the CDR3 is TGTGCCAGCAGCTCCCAGGGGTTGAGAACTGAAGCTTTCTTT.

J is TRBJ2-1 and V is TRBV7-2, with TRBD2 matching over 11 bases. The V and J ends lost 4 bases and 4 bases, in that order; junction bases with no gene match: 12. This CDR3 comprises 18 residues. Germline CDR1 reads SGHTA; CDR2 reads FQGNSA. CDR3 loop: CASSSPLAGGPTYNEQFF. CDR3 DNA sequence: TGTGCCAGCAGCTCACCCCTAGCGGGAGGCCCCACTTACAATGAGCAGTTCTTC.

The rearrangement joins TRBV4-2 to TRBJ1-4; 7 bases align to TRBD1. CDR1 and CDR2 (germline): LGHNA, YNFKEQ. The CDR3 totals 14 residues. The J segment lost 10 bases and the V segment lost 6 bases, leaving 11 bases of the junction unmatched. The CDR3 DNA reads as TGTGCCAGCAGACAGGGACAGAGGGTAGGAAAACTGTTTTTT. It specifies CASRQGQRVGKLFF.

The chain is built from TRBV18 and TRBJ2-7, with 8 positions matching TRBD1. V shed 5 bases and J 2 bases; nucleotides not matched to a gene: 8. Germline lookup yields CDR1 KGHSH and CDR2 LQKENI. The CDR3 runs to 15 residues. The CDR3 reads CASSITGTGPYEQYF. CDR3 sequence (DNA): TGTGCCAGCTCAATAACCGGGACAGGCCCCTACGAGCAGTACTTC.